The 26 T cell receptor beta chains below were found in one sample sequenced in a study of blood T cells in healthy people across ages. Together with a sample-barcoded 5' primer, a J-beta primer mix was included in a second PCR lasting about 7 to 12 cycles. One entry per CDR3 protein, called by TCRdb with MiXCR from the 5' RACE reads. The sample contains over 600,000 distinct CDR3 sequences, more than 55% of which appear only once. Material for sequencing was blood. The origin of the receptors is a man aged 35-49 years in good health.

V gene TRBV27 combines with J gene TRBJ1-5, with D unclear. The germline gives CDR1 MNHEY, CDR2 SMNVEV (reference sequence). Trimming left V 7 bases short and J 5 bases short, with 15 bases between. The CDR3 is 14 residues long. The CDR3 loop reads CASNRLGSDQPQHF. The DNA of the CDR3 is TGTGCCAGCAACCGACTGGGGTCGGATCAGCCCCAGCATTTT.

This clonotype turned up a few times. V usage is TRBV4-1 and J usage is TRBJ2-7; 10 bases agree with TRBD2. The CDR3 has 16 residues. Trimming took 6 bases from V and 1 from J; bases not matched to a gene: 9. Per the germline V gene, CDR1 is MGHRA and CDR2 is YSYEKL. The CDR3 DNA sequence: TGCGCCAGCAGTCGGACGAGGACTAGCGGTTCCTACGAGCAGTACTTC. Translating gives CASSRTRTSGSYEQYF.

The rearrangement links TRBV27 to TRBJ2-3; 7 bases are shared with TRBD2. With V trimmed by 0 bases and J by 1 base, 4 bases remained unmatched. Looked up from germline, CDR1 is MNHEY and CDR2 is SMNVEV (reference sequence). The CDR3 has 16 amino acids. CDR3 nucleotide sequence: TGTGCCAGCAGTTTATCCCCTAGCGGACGCACAGATACGCAGTATTTT. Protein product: CASSLSPSGRTDTQYF.

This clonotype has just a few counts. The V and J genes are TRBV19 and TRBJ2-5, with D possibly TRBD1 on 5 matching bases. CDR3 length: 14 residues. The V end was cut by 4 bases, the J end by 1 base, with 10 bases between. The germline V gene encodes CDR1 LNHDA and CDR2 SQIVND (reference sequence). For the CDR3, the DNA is TGTGCCAGTAGTACGCGGACAATCCAAGAGACCCAGTACTTC. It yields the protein CASSTRTIQETQYF.

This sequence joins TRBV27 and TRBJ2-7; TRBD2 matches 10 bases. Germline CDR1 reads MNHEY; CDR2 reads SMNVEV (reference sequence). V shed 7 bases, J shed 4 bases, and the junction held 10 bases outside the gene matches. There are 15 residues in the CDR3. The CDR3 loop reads CASIFSSGGLYEQYF. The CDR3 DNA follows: TGTGCCAGCATCTTCTCTAGCGGGGGACTGTACGAGCAGTACTTC.

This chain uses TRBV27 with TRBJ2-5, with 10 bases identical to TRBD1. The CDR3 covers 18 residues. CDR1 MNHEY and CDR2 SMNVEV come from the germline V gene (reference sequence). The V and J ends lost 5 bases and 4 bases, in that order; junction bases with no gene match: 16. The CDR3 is CASSTGPTTGGYRETQYF. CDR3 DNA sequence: TGTGCCAGCAGTACGGGCCCAACGACAGGGGGCTATCGAGAGACCCAGTACTTC.

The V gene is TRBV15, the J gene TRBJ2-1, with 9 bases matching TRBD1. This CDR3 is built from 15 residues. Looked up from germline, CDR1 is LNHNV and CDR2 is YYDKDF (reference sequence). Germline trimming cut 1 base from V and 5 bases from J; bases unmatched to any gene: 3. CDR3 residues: CATSRGGQGNNEQFF. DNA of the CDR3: TGTGCCACCAGCAGAGGGGGACAGGGCAACAATGAGCAGTTCTTC.

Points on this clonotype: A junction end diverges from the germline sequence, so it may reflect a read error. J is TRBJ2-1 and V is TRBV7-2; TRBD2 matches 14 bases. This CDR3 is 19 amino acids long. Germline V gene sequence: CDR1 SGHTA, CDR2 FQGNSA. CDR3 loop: CAGSTRTSGGRSSYNEQFF. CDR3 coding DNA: TGTGCCGGCAGCACAAGGACTAGCGGGGGGCGGAGCTCCTACAATGAGCAGTTCTTC.

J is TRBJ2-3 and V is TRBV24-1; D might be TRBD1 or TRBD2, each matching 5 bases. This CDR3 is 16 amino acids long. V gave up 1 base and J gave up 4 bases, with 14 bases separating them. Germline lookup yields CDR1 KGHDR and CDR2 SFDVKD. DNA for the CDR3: TGTGCCACCAGTGATTTCGGGACCGAGCCCGCAGATACGCAGTATTTT. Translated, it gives CATSDFGTEPADTQYF.

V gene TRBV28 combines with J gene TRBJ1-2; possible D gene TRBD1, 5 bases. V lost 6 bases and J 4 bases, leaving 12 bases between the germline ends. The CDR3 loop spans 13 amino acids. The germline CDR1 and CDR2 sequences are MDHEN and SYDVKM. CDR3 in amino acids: CASRSDIIYGYTF. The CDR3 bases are TGTGCCAGCAGGTCGGACATTATCTATGGCTACACCTTC.

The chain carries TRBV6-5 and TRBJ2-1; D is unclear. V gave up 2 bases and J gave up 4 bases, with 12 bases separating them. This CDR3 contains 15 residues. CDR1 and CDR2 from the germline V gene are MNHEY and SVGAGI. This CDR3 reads CASSYRQVFYNEQFF. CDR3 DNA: TGTGCCAGCAGTTACAGGCAGGTTTTTTACAATGAGCAGTTCTTC.

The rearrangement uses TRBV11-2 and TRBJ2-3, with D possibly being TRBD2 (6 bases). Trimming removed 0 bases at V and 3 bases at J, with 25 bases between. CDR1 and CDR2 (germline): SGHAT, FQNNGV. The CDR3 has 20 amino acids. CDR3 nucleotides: TGTGCCAGCAGCTTAGATGTGGAGGGGCGCCTTGGGGATCGGACAGATACGCAGTATTTT. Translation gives CASSLDVEGRLGDRTDTQYF.

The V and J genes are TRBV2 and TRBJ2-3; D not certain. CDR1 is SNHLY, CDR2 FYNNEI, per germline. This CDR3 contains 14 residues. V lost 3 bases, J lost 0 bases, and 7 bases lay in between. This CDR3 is CASSESFSTDTQYF. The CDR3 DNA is TGTGCCAGCAGTGAGTCCTTTAGCACAGATACGCAGTATTTT.

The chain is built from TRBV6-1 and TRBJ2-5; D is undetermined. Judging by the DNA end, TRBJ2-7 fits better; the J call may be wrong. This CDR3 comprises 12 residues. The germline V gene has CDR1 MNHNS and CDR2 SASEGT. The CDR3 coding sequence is TGTGCCAGCGCATTAGGTACTTACGAGCAGTACTTC. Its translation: CASALGTYEQYF.

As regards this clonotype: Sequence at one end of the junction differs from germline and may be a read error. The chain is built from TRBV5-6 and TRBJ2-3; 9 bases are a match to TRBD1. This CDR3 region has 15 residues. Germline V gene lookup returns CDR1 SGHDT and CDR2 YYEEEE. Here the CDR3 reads CASSSGTGKTDTQYF. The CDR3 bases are TGTGCTAGCAGCTCCGGGACAGGGAAAACAGATACGCAGTATTTT.

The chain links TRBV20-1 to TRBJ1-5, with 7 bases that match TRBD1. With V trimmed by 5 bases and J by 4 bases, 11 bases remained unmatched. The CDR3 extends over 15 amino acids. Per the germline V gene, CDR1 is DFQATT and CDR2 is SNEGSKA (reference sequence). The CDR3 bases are TGCAGTGCTCATCGCCCGGGACAGTCTAATCAGCCCCAGCATTTT. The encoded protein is CSAHRPGQSNQPQHF.

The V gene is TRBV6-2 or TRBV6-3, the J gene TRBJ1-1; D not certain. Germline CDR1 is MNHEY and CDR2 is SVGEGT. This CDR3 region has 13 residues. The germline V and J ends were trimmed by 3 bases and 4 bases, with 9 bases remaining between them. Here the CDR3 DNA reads TGTGCCAGCAGTTATTCGGGGATCACTGAAGCTTTCTTT. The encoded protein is CASSYSGITEAFF.

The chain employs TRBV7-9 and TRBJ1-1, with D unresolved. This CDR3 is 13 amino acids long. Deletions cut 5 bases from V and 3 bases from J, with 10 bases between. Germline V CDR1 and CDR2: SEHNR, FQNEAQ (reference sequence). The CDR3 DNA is TGTGCCAGCAGCGTCAGTACGGACACTGAAGCTTTCTTT. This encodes CASSVSTDTEAFF.

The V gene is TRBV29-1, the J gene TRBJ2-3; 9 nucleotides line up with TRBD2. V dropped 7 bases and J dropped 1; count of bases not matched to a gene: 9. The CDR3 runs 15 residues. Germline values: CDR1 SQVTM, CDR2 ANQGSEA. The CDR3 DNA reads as TGCAGCGCCGAAATTCTAGCGGGACGCACAGATACGCAGTATTTT. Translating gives CSAEILAGRTDTQYF.

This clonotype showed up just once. The CDR3 is CASSLRTVSNQPQHF. The CDR3 bases are TGTGCCAGCAGCTTGCGGACAGTTAGCAATCAGCCCCAGCATTTT. The chain uses TRBV11-2 and TRBJ1-5; possibly TRBD1 for D (6 bases). Trimming pared 3 bases from V and 0 bases from J, leaving 9 bases between. Germline CDR1 is SGHAT and CDR2 is FQNNGV. The CDR3 spans 15 residues. The complete variable domain, with remaining parts taken from reference TRBV11-2 and TRBJ1-5, reads EAGVAQSPRYKIIEKRQSVAFWCNPISGHATLYWYQQILGQGPKLLIQFQNNGVVDDSQLPKDRFSAERLKGVDSTLKIQPAKLEDSAVYLCASSLRTVSNQPQHFGDGTRLSIL.

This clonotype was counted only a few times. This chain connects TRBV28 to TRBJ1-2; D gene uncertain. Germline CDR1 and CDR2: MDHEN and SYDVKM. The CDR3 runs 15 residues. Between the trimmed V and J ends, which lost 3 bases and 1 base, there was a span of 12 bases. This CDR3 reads CASSFRPGNNYGYTF. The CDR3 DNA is TGTGCCAGCAGTTTTCGTCCGGGAAATAACTATGGCTACACCTTC.

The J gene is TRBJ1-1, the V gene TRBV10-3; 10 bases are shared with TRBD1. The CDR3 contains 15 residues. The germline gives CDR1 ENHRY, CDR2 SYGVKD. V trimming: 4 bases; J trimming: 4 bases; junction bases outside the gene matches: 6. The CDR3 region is CAISGRDRGSTEAFF. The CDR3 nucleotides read TGTGCCATCAGTGGCCGGGACAGGGGATCCACTGAAGCTTTCTTT.

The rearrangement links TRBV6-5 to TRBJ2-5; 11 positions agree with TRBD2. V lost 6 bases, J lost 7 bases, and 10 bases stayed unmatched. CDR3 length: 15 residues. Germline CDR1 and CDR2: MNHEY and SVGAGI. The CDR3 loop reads CASSNSGGALGTQYF. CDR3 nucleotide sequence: TGTGCCAGCAGCAATAGCGGGGGGGCCTTAGGGACCCAGTACTTC.

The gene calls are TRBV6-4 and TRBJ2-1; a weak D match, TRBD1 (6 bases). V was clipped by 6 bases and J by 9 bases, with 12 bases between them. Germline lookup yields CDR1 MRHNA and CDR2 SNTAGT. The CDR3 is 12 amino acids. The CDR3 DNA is TGTGCCAGCAGCACAGGGTTGGGTGAGCAGTTCTTC. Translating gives CASSTGLGEQFF.

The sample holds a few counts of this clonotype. DNA of the CDR3: TGCAGCGTTGTAACAGGCCGATATGGCTACACCTTC. As protein: CSVVTGRYGYTF. The chain uses TRBV29-1 and TRBJ1-2, with D possibly TRBD1 on 5 matching bases. Germline values: CDR1 SQVTM, CDR2 ANQGSEA. V lost 4 bases and J lost 5, with 11 bases in between. The CDR3 covers 12 residues.

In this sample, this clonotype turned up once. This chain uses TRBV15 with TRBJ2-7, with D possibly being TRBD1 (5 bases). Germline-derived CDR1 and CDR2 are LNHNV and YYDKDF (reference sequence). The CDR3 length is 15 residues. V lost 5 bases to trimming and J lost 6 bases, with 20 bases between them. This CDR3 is CATSEADKLGVEQYF. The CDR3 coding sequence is TGTGCCACCAGCGAAGCTGATAAGTTAGGGGTCGAGCAGTACTTC.